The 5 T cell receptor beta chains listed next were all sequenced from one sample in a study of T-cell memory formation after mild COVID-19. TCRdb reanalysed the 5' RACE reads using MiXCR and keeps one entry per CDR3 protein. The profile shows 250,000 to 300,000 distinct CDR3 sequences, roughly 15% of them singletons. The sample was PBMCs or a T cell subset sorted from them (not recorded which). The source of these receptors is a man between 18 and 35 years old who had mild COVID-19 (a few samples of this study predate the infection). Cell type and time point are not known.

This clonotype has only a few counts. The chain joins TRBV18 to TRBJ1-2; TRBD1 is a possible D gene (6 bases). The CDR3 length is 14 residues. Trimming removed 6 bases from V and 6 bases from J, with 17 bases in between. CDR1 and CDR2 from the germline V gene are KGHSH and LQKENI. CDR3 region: CASSNQYRENGYTF. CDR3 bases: TGTGCCAGCTCCAACCAATACAGGGAGAATGGCTACACCTTC. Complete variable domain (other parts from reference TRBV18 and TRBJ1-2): NAGVMQNPRHLVRRRGQEARLRCSPMKGHSHVYWYRQLPEEGLKFMVYLQKENIIDESGMPKERFSAEFPKEGPSILRIQQVVRGDSAAYFCASSNQYRENGYTFGSGTRLTVV.

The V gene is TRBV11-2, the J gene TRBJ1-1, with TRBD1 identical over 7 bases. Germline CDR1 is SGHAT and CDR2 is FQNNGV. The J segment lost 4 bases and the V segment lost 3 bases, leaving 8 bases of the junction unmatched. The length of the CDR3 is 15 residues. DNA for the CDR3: TGTGCCAGCAGCTTCGACCCAGGGGGTCCCACTGAAGCTTTCTTT. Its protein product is CASSFDPGGPTEAFF.

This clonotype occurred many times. The CDR3 is CASSASPEEQYV. In nucleotides, the CDR3 is TGTGCCAGCAGCGCGAGCCCCGAGGAGCAGTACGTC. V and J are TRBV5-6 and TRBJ2-7; D is ambiguous. There are 12 residues in the CDR3. CDR1 is SGHDT, CDR2 YYEEEE, per germline. Deletions cut 4 bases from V and 7 bases from J, with 12 bases between.

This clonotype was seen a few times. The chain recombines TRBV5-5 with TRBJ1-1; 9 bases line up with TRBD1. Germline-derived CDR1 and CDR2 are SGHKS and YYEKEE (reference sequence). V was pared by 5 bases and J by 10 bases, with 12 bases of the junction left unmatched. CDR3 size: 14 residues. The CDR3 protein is CASSRDPGQGVAFF. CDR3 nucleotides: TGTGCCAGCAGTCGGGACCCGGGACAGGGAGTAGCTTTCTTT.

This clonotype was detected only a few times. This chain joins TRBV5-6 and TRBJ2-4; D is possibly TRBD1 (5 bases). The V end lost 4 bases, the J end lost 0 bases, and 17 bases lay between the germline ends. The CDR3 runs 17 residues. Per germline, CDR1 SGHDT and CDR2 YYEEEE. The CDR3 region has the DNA TGTGCCAGCAGCCAAACCACAGGCTCCTTAGCCAAAAACATTCAGTACTTC. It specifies CASSQTTGSLAKNIQYF.